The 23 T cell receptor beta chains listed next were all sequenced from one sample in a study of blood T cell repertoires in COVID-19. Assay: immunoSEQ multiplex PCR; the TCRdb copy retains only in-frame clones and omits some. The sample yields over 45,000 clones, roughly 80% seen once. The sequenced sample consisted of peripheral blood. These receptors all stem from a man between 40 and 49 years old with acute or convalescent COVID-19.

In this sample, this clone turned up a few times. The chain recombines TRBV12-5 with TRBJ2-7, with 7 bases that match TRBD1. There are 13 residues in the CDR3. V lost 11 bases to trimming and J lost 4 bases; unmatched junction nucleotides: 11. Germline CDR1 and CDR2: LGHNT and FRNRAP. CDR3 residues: CAVTKGAGYEQYF. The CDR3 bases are TGTGCTGTTACGAAGGGGGCGGGTTACGAGCAGTACTTC.

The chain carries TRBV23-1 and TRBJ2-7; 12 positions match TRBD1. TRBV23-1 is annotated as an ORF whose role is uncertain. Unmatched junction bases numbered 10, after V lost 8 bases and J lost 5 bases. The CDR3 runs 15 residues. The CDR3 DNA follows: TGCGCCAGCGCGGGACAGGGGGCCACCCAGCACGAGCAGTACTTC. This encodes CASAGQGATQHEQYF.

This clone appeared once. The CDR3 loop reads CASSLNPSDRIRLGYTF. CDR3 sequence (DNA): TGTGCCAGCAGCTTAAACCCATCAGACAGGATAAGGCTTGGCTACACCTTC. The chain employs TRBV7-2 and TRBJ1-2; D may be TRBD1 (6 bases). Between the trimmed V and J ends, which lost 2 bases and 7 bases, there was a span of 23 bases. CDR1 is SGHTA, CDR2 FQGNSA, per germline. This CDR3 has 17 residues.

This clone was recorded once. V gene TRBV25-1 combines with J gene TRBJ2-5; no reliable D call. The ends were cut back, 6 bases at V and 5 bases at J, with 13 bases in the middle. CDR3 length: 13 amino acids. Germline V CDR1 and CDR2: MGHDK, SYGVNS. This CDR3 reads CASRAPGSETQYF. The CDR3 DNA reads TGTGCCAGCAGGGCGCCGGGTTCGGAGACCCAGTACTTC.

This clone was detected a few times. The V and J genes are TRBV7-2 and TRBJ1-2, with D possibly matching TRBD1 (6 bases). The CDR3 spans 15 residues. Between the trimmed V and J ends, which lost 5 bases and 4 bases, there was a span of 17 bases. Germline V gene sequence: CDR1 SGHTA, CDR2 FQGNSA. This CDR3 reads CASSPSSTGLYGYTF. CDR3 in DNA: TGTGCCAGCAGCCCTAGTTCAACAGGGCTCTATGGCTACACCTTC.

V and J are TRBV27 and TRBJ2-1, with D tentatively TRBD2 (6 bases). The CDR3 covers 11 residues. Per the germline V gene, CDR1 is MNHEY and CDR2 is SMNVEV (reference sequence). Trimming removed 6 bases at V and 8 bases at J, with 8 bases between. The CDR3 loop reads CASRAGYEQFF. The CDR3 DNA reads TGTGCCAGCAGGGCGGGGTATGAGCAGTTCTTC.

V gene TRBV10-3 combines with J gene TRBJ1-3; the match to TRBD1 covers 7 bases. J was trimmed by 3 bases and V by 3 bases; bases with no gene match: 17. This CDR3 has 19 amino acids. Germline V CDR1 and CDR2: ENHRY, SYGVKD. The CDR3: CAISEIKGNRGSVGNTIYF. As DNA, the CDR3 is TGTGCCATCAGTGAAATAAAGGGGAACAGGGGTTCGGTTGGAAACACCATATATTTT.

CDR3 protein: CATTGVTNTGELFF. DNA of the CDR3: TGTGCCACCACGGGGGTGACGAACACCGGGGAGCTGTTTTTT. J is TRBJ2-2 and V is TRBV6-6; maybe TRBD2 (6 bases). The CDR3 totals 14 residues. Trimming shortened V by 10 bases and J by 0 bases, and 12 bases separated the two germline ends. Germline V gene data show CDR1 as MNHNY and CDR2 as SVGAGI (reference sequence).

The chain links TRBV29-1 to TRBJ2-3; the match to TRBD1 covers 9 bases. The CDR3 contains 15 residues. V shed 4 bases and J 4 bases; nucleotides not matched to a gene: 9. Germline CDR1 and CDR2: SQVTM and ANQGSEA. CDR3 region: CSVARAGQGSDTQYF. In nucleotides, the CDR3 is TGCAGCGTTGCCCGGGCGGGACAGGGATCAGATACGCAGTATTTT.

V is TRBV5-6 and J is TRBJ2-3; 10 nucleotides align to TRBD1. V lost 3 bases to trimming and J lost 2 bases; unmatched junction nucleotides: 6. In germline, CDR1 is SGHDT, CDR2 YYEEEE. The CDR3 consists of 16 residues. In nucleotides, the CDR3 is TGTGCCAGCAGCTCACCGGGACAGGGGAACACAGATACGCAGTATTTT. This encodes CASSSPGQGNTDTQYF.

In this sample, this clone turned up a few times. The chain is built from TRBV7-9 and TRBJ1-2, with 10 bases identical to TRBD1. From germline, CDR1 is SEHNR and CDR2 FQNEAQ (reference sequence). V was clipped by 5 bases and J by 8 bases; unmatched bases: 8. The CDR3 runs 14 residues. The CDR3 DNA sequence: TGTGCCAGCAGCACCCACGGGACAGGGGAGGGCTACACCTTC. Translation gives CASSTHGTGEGYTF. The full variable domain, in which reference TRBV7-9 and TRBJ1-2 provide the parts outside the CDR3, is DTGVSQNPRHKITKRGQNVTFRCDPISEHNRLYWYRQTLGQGPEFLTYFQNEAQLEKSRLLSDRFSAERPKGSFSTLEIQRTEQGDSAMYLCASSTHGTGEGYTFGSGTRLTVV.

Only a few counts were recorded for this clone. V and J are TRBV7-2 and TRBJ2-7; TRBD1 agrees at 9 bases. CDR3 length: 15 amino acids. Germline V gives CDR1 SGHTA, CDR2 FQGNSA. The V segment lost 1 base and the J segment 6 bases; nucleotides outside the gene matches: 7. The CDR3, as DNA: TGTGCCAGCAGCTTAGGAGGGACAGGGATACCCGAGCAGTACTTC. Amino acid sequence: CASSLGGTGIPEQYF.

In DNA, the CDR3 is TGTGCCAGCAGTGGGGGCGGGGCCGGGAATCAGCCCCAGCATTTT. Translating gives CASSGGGAGNQPQHF. The chain has TRBV2 and TRBJ1-5; maybe TRBD1 (5 bases). Germline V gene sequence: CDR1 SNHLY, CDR2 FYNNEI. CDR3 length: 15 amino acids. Between the trimmed V and J ends, which lost 4 bases and 4 bases, there was a span of 14 bases.

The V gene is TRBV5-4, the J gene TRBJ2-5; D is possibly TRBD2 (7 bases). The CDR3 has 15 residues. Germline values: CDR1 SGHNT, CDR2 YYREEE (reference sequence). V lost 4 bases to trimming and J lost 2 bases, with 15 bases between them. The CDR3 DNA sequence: TGTGCCAGCAGCCCTGGGGGGGCTACTCAAGAGACCCAGTACTTC. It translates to CASSPGGATQETQYF.

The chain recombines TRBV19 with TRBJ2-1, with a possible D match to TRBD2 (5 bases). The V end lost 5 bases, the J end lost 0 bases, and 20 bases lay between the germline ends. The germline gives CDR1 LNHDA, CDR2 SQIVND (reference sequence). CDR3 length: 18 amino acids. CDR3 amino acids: CASSELELDYSSYNEQFF. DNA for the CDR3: TGTGCCAGTAGTGAACTGGAACTAGATTATAGCTCCTACAATGAGCAGTTCTTC.

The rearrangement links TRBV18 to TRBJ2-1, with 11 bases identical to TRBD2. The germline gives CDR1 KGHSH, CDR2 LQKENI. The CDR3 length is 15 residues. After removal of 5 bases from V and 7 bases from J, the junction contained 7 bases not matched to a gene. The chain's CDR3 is CASSSLAGVGNEQFF. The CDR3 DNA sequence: TGTGCCAGCTCATCACTAGCGGGGGTCGGTAATGAGCAGTTCTTC.

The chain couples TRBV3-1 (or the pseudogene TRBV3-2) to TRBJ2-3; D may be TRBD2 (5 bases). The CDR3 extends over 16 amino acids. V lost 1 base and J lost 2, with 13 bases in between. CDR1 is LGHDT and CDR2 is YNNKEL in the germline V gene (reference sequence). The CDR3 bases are TGTGCCAGCAGCCAAGCCGCGGACTGGACCACAGATACGCAGTATTTT. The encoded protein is CASSQAADWTTDTQYF.

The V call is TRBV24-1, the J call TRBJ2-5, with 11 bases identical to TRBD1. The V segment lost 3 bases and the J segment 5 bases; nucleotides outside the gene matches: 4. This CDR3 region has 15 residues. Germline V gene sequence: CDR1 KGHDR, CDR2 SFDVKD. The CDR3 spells CATSDTGTGGETQYF. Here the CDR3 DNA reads TGTGCCACCAGTGATACCGGGACAGGGGGGGAGACCCAGTACTTC.

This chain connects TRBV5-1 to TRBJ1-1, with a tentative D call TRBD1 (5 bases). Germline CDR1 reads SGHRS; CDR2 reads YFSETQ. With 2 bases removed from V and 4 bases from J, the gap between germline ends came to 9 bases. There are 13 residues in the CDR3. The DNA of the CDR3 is TGCGCCAGCAGCTTATTCGGGGGCACTGAAGCTTTCTTT. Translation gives CASSLFGGTEAFF.

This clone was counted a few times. For the CDR3, the DNA is TGCAGCGTTTTATCAGGGATGAACACTGAAGCTTTCTTT. Amino acids: CSVLSGMNTEAFF. The chain joins TRBV29-1 to TRBJ1-1, with D maybe TRBD1 (5 bases). The CDR3 totals 13 residues. V was trimmed by 5 bases and J by 0 bases, leaving 10 bases between them. Germline lookup yields CDR1 SQVTM and CDR2 ANQGSEA.

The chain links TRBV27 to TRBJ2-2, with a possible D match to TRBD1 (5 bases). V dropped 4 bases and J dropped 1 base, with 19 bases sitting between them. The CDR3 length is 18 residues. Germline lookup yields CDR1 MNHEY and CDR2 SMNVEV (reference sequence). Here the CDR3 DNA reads TGTGCCAGCAGTTCCCGACAGAGGCGGAGAAGGAACACCGGGGAGCTGTTTTTT. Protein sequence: CASSSRQRRRRNTGELFF.

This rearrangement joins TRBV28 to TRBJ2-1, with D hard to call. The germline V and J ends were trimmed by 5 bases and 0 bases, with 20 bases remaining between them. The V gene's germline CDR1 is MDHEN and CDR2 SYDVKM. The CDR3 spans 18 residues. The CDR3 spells CASSRPPQTTSSYNEQFF. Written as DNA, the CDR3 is TGTGCCAGCAGTCGGCCCCCTCAGACAACCAGCTCCTACAATGAGCAGTTCTTC.

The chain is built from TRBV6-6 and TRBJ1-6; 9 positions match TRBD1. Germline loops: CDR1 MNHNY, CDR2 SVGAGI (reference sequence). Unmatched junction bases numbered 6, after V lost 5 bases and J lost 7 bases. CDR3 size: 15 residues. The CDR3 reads CASSRDRARNSPLHF. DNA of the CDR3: TGTGCCAGCAGTCGGGACAGGGCGCGCAATTCACCCCTCCACTTT.